This T cell receptor (beta chain) was identified during a study of shared clonotypes between healthy human individuals. Study-level points and caveats: Rarefaction showed that sequencing of sorted subsets was incomplete (despite large depth). Non-shared clonotypes displayed generation probabilities falling below those of clonotypes present in all four donors.

Germline V lookup: CDR1 LGHNA, CDR2 YNFKEQ. The ends were cut back, 0 bases at V and 1 base at J, with 13 bases in the middle. CDR3 size: 16 residues. Per the original methods: Sequence data from immunoSEQ were junction-only and lacked quality scores; consequently, filtering differed. This table comes from immunoSEQ multiplex PCR, and its TCRdb copy is limited to in-frame clones, with some not included. V and J calls and clone size are as listed in that table; D and trimming were resolved from the DNA. Here the sample spans about 2 million clones, over 85% being singletons. Naive CD8 cells lacked CD45RO, underwent positive selection for CCR7 and left out terminally differentiated effector memory CD45RA+ cells. On this clone itself: What it recognizes is unknown.

Sequencing was performed on naive CD8+ T cells sorted from blood. J is TRBJ2-7 and V is TRBV4-2; unclear D gene. This TCR was sampled from a man aged 18 to 30 in good health. In nucleotides, the CDR3 is TGTGCCAGCAGCCAAGATTCTATAGACACTTCCTACGAGCAGTACTTC. Residues: CASSQDSIDTSYEQYF.